Presented here are 7 T cell receptor beta chains from one specimen sequenced in a study of T cells in Graves' hyperthyroidism and ophthalmopathy. TCR beta CDR3 regions were amplified from RNA transcripts. In the first-round RT-PCR of the TCR CDR3, the HTBI primer set was used. One entry per CDR3 protein, called by TCRdb with MiXCR from the multiplex PCR reads. This sample has more than 500,000 distinct CDR3 sequences, with around 42% found just once. The sample was peripheral blood or thyroid tissue (not recorded which). These receptors all stem from an adult woman with Graves' disease, either hyperthyroidism or ophthalmopathy (not recorded which).

Note on this clonotype: A single base separates this from a much larger clone, so it may be a read error. The chain couples TRBV6-2 or TRBV6-3 to TRBJ2-5; 7 bases map to TRBD2. Germline CDR1 and CDR2: MNHEY and SVGEGT. This CDR3 is 15 amino acids long. The CDR3 region has the DNA TGTGCCAGCAGCCGACCGAGACTAGCTCAAGAGACCCGGTACTTC. The encoded protein is CASSRPRLAQETRYF.

Comments on this clonotype: A much larger clone lies a single base off, so this may be a read error. The chain carries TRBV6-5 and TRBJ2-7, with D possibly called TRBD1 or TRBD2 (6 bases each). Germline lookup yields CDR1 MNHEY and CDR2 SVGAGI. The length of the CDR3 is 12 residues. V shed 2 bases and J shed 6 bases, with 8 bases lying between them. CDR3 DNA sequence: TGTGCCAGCAGTTACGGGGGGCCCGAGCAGTACTTC. Translated, it gives CASSYGGPEQYF.

The chain uses TRBV7-3 and TRBJ2-2, with D maybe TRBD2 (6 bases). The CDR3 is 15 amino acids. Germline CDR1 is SGHTA and CDR2 is FQGTGA. With 3 bases removed from V and 7 bases from J, the gap between germline ends came to 15 bases. The CDR3 nucleotides read TGTGCCAGCAGCTTCGAGGGACTTGGTGGCGGGGAGCTGTTTTTT. Protein product: CASSFEGLGGGELFF.

The genes are TRBV9 and TRBJ2-5, with a possible D match to TRBD2 (5 bases). V lost 0 bases and J lost 5, with 23 bases in between. Germline CDR1 and CDR2: SGDLS and YYNGEE. The CDR3 consists of 18 residues. The CDR3 here is CASSVVGVAARLWETQYF. CDR3 in DNA: TGTGCCAGCAGCGTAGTGGGAGTAGCCGCCCGGCTGTGGGAGACCCAGTACTTC.

Many counts were recorded for this clonotype. V usage is TRBV19 and J usage is TRBJ1-5; 9 bases align to TRBD1. The CDR3 is 17 amino acids. CDR1 is LNHDA, CDR2 SQIVND, per germline (reference sequence). Unmatched junction bases numbered 13, after V lost 6 bases and J lost 4 bases. This CDR3 is CASRPWGDRDGNQPQHF. The CDR3 bases are TGTGCCAGTAGGCCGTGGGGGGACAGGGATGGAAATCAGCCCCAGCATTTT.

There are many counts of this clonotype. The chain recombines TRBV24-1 with TRBJ2-7; perhaps TRBD1 as D (6 bases). Germline lookup yields CDR1 KGHDR and CDR2 SFDVKD. Trimming took off 4 bases at V and 2 bases at J, with 11 bases between the two ends. This CDR3 comprises 14 residues. CDR3 protein: CATSEAGQPYEQYF. In nucleotides, the CDR3 is TGTGCCACCAGTGAAGCTGGACAGCCCTACGAGCAGTACTTC.

This clonotype was observed at least ten times. The V call is TRBV9, the J call TRBJ1-5; no definite D call. The CDR3 totals 13 residues. Per germline, CDR1 SGDLS and CDR2 YYNGEE. V was cut by 3 bases and J by 7 bases, with 11 bases left in between. For the CDR3, the DNA is TGTGCCAGCAGCGCTTTTCAAGGCCAGCCCCAGCATTTT. Residues: CASSAFQGQPQHF.